This T cell receptor (beta chain) was retrieved from a study of glioma-infiltrating T cells after dendritic cell vaccination. The PCR used 60 V beta and 13 J beta primers. Assay: immunoSEQ multiplex PCR; the TCRdb copy retains only in-frame clones and omits some. Among under 100,000 clones, about 87% were seen once, and the ten largest hold 3% to 4%. The CDR3 is 12 residues long. The J segment lost 9 bases and the V segment lost 4 bases, leaving 2 bases of the junction unmatched. The germline CDR1 and CDR2 sequences are SGHNT and YYREEE (reference sequence). Patients had residual fresh-frozen tumor tissue and more than two years of survival data.

The rearrangement joins TRBV5-4 to TRBJ2-1, with TRBD2 matching over 9 bases. The sample in question was blood, obtained before dendritic cell vaccination. The receptor was isolated from a human donor with glioblastoma. The CDR3 is CASSAGLAEQFF. For the CDR3, the DNA is TGTGCCAGCAGCGCGGGACTAGCTGAGCAGTTCTTC. Combining the CDR3 with reference TRBV5-4 and TRBJ2-1 gives the whole variable domain ETGVTQSPTHLIKTRGQQVTLRCSSQSGHNTVSWYQQALGQGPQFIFQYYREEENGRGNFPPRFSGLQFPNYSSELNVNALELDDSALYLCASSAGLAEQFFGPGTRLTVL.